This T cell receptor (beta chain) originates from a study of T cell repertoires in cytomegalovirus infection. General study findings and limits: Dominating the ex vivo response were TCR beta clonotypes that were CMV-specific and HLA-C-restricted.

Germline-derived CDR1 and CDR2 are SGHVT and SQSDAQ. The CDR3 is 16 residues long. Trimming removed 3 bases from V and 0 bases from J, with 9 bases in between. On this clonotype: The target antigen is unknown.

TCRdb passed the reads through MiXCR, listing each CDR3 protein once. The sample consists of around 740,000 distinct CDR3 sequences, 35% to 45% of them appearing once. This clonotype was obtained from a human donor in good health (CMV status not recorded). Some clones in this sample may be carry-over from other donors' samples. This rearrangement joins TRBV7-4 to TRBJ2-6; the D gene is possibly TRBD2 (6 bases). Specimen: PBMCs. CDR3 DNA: TGTGCCAGCAGCTTGTGGGGAGGCTCTGGGGCCAACGTCCTGACTTTC. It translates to CASSLWGGSGANVLTF.